Listed below are T cell receptor beta chains from one sample, sequenced in a study of blood T cells in healthy people across ages. In TCRdb, the 5' RACE reads were re-called with MiXCR into one record per CDR3 protein. Of roughly 1.9 million distinct CDR3 sequences detected, roughly two fifths appear once; the ten largest clones hold under 25%. Sequenced input: blood. The receptor source for this set is a human donor in good health. The CDR3 runs from the conserved cysteine through the conserved F or W. A D gene is named only where the DNA matches it firmly. Size values are once, few and many counts, or a class for expanded clones, and some rows have none.

length: 16
size: few
J: TRBJ2-6
V: TRBV20-1
D: TRBD1
CDR3: CSARPTGGAGANVLTF
DNA: TGCAGTGCTAGACCTACAGGGGGCGCTGGGGCCAACGTCCTGACTTTC

length: 17
size: NA
J: TRBJ2-2
V: TRBV6-2/TRBV6-3
D: NA
CDR3: CASSAAGPEVNTGELCF
DNA: TGTGCCAGCAGTGCGGCAGGGCCCGAAGTGAACACCGGGGAGCTGTGTTTT

length: 14
size: few
J: TRBJ1-5
V: TRBV20-1
D: NA
CDR3: CSASDGGGDQPQHF
DNA: TGCAGTGCTAGCGATGGGGGAGGGGATCAGCCCCAGCATTTT

length: 13
size: few
J: TRBJ1-1
V: TRBV7-7
D: NA
CDR3: CASSQTVLGETFF
DNA: TGTGCTAGCAGCCAGACAGTCCTCGGTGAAACTTTCTTT

length: 15
size: NA
J: TRBJ2-3
V: TRBV9
D: TRBD2
CDR3: CASSPGTGGWDTQYF
DNA: TGTGCCAGCAGTCCAGGGACGGGGGGTTGGGATACGCAGTATTTT

length: 13
size: NA
J: TRBJ1-2
V: TRBV29-1
D: NA
CDR3: CSVRTEDNYGYTF
DNA: TGCAGCGTTCGGACTGAAGATAACTATGGCTACACCTTC

length: 16
size: once
J: TRBJ2-4
V: TRBV4-3
D: TRBD1
CDR3: CASSQDQQGAKNIQYF
DNA: TGCGCCAGCAGCCAAGATCAACAGGGGGCCAAAAACATTCAGTACTTC

length: 15
size: NA
J: TRBJ2-7
V: TRBV7-2
D: NA
CDR3: CASSLVPGQAHEQYF
DNA: TGTGCCAGCAGCTTAGTTCCGGGACAAGCTCACGAGCAGTACTTC

length: 14
size: few
J: TRBJ2-5
V: TRBV6-2/TRBV6-3
D: NA
CDR3: CASSYAGAPRTQYF
DNA: TGTGCCAGCAGTTACGCAGGGGCCCCCAGGACCCAGTACTTC

length: 14
size: many
J: TRBJ2-5
V: TRBV20-1
D: NA
CDR3: CSARPGTSRETQYF
DNA: TGCAGTGCTAGACCCGGGACATCCCGAGAGACCCAGTACTTC

length: 14
size: few
J: TRBJ1-2
V: TRBV4-1
D: NA
CDR3: CASRRPGTNYGYTF
DNA: TGCGCCAGCAGACGTCCAGGCACTAACTATGGCTACACCTTC

length: 18
size: NA
J: TRBJ1-3
V: TRBV6-5
D: NA
CDR3: CASSYSMDRKASGNTIYF
DNA: TGTGCCAGCAGTTACTCGATGGACCGGAAGGCCTCTGGAAACACCATATATTTT

length: 18
size: NA
J: TRBJ2-7
V: TRBV4-1
D: NA
CDR3: CASSQDSPAGGTSYEQYF
DNA: TGCGCCAGCAGCCAAGATTCCCCCGCAGGGGGGACCTCCTACGAGCAGTACTTC

length: 16
size: NA
J: TRBJ1-6
V: TRBV5-1
D: NA
CDR3: CASSLALDSQASPLHF
DNA: TGCGCCAGCAGCTTGGCCCTGGACAGCCAAGCATCACCCCTCCACTTT

length: 12
size: few
J: TRBJ1-5
V: TRBV10-3
D: NA
CDR3: CAISEISQPQHF
DNA: TGTGCCATCAGTGAAATCAGTCAGCCCCAGCATTTT

length: 16
size: NA
J: TRBJ1-5
V: TRBV12-3/TRBV12-4
D: TRBD1
CDR3: CASSPSTGLGNQPQHF
DNA: TGTGCCAGCAGTCCATCGACAGGGTTGGGCAATCAGCCCCAGCATTTT

length: 15
size: many
J: TRBJ2-7
V: TRBV7-2
D: TRBD1
CDR3: CASSLGTGVSYEQYF
DNA: TGCGCCAGCAGCTTGGGAACAGGGGTCTCCTACGAGCAGTACTTC

length: 14
size: NA
J: TRBJ2-3
V: TRBV29-1
D: NA
CDR3: CSAVRGPSTDTQYF
DNA: TGCAGCGCTGTAAGGGGACCGAGCACAGATACGCAGTATTTT

length: 14
size: NA
J: TRBJ1-6
V: TRBV4-3
D: NA
CDR3: CASSQDRADSPLHF
DNA: TGCGCCAGCAGCCAAGATCGCGCGGATTCACCCCTCCACTTT

length: 15
size: few
J: TRBJ2-1
V: TRBV7-2
D: TRBD2
CDR3: CASSLTAGGNVEQFF
DNA: TGTGCCAGCAGCTTAACCGCGGGGGGGAACGTTGAGCAGTTCTTC

length: 14
size: few
J: TRBJ1-1
V: TRBV7-9
D: TRBD1
CDR3: CASSDRDRNTEAFF
DNA: TGTGCCAGCAGCGACCGGGACAGGAACACTGAAGCTTTCTTT

length: 15
size: few
J: TRBJ2-5
V: TRBV25-1
D: TRBD2
CDR3: CASKEAGGLWETQYF
DNA: TGTGCCAGCAAGGAAGCGGGGGGCCTCTGGGAGACCCAGTACTTC